The text below deals with one T cell receptor (beta chain). The antigen remains undetermined. These data come from a study of T cells in Graves' hyperthyroidism and ophthalmopathy. The study's findings and limits: Blood also held most thyroid clonotypes expanded beyond 0.001.

Together with thyroid ultrasound, orbital computed tomography, serum thyroxine and TRAb, clinical symptoms were used for diagnoses. Fresh peripheral blood, about 10 ml of it, supplied the PBMCs. V gave up 0 bases and J gave up 5 bases, with 12 bases separating them. This CDR3 spans 14 amino acids. CDR1 is SGDLS, CDR2 YYNGEE, per germline. RNA transcripts were the template for amplifying TCR beta CDR3 regions. During a first-round RT-PCR of the TCR CDR3, the HTBI primer set was used. In TCRdb, the multiplex PCR reads were re-called with MiXCR into one record per CDR3 protein. The sample holds around 700,000 distinct CDR3 sequences, around a third seen once.

The chain links TRBV9 to TRBJ2-7; a weak D match, TRBD2 (7 bases). This clonotype originated in a woman aged 40 to 49 with Graves' hyperthyroidism. The specimen was blood. The CDR3 bases are TGTGCCAGCAGCGTAGGGGGGGGCCTGAACGAGCAGTACTTC. Its protein is CASSVGGGLNEQYF.